This record covers a single T cell receptor beta chain. What it binds is not known. CDR3 length: 17 residues. CDR1 and CDR2 (germline): MNHNY, SVGAGI (reference sequence). Trimming shortened V by 2 bases and J by 2 bases, and 18 bases separated the two germline ends. These data come from a study of T cell repertoires in cytomegalovirus infection. MiXCR, applied by TCRdb to the reads, yields one record per CDR3 protein. This sample carries 640,000 or so distinct CDR3 sequences, around 32% of them seen once, and the ten largest clones take about 20%. Source: cultured PBMCs, taken from culture after CMV antigen stimulation. This chain connects TRBV6-6 to TRBJ1-1, with D tentatively TRBD1 (5 bases). The clonotype was recovered from a human donor in good health (CMV status not recorded). Some clones in this sample may be carry-over from other donors' samples. CDR3 in amino acids: CASSYAESGRANTEAFF. Written as DNA, the CDR3 is TGTGCCAGCAGTTACGCCGAGTCTGGCAGGGCTAACACTGAAGCTTTCTTT.